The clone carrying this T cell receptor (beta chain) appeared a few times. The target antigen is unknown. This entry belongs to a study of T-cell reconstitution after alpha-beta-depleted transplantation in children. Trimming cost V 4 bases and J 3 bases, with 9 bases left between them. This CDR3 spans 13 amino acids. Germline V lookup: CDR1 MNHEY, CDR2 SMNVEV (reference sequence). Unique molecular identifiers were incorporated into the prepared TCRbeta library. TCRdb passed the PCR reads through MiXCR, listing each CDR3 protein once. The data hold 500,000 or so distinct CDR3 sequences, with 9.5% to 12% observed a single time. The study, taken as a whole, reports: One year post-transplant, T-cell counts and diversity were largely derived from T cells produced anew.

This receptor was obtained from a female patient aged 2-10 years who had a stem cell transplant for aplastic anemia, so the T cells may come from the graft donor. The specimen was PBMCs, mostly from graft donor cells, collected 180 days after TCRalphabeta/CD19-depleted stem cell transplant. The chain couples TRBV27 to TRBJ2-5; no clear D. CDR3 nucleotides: TGTGCCAGCAGTTCCGACATTGAAGAGACCCAGTACTTC. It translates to CASSSDIEETQYF.